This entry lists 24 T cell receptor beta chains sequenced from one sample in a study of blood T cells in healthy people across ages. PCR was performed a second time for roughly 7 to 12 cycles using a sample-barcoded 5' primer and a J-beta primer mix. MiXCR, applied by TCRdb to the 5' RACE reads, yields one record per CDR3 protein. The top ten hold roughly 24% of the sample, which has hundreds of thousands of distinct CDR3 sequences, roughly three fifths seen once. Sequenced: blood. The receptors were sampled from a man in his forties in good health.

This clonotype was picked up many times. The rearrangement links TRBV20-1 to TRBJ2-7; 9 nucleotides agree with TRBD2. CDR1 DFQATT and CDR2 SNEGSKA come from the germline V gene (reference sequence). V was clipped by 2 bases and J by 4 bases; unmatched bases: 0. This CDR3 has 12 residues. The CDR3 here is CSARLAGYEQYF. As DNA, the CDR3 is TGCAGTGCTAGACTAGCGGGGTACGAGCAGTACTTC.

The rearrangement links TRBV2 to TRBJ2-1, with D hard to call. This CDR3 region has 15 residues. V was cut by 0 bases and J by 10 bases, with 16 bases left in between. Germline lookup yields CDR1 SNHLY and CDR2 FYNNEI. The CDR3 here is CASSEAKAETAEQFF. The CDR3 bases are TGTGCCAGCAGTGAAGCAAAGGCGGAAACGGCCGAGCAGTTCTTC.

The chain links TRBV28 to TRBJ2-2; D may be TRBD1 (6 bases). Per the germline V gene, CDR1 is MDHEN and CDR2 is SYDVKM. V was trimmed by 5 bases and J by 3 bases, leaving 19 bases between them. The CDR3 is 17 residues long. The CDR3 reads CASSTPQGLSHTGELFF. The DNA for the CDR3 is TGTGCCAGCAGTACCCCACAGGGATTAAGTCACACCGGGGAGCTGTTTTTT.

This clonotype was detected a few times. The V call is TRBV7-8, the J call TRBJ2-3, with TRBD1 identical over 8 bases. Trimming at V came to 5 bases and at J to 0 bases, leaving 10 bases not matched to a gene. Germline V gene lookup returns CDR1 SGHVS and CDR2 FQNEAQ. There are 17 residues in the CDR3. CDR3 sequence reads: CASSPRLQGASTDTQYF. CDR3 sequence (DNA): TGTGCCAGCAGCCCCCGCTTGCAGGGGGCTAGCACAGATACGCAGTATTTT.

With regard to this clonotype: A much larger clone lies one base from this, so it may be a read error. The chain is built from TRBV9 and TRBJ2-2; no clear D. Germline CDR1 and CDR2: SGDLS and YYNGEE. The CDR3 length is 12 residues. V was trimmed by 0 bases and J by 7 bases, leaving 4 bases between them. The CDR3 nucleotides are TGTGCCAGCAGCGTAGACGTCGGGGAGCTGTTTTTT. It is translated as CASSVDVGELFF.

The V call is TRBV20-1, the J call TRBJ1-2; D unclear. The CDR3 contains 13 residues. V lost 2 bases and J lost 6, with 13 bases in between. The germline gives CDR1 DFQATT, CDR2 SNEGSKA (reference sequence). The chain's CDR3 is CSARSSEGNGYTF. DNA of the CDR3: TGCAGTGCTAGAAGTTCGGAGGGTAATGGCTACACCTTC.

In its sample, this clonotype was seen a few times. CDR3 nucleotides: TGTGCCAGCAGTGAATGGCTAGCGGGGAGCACAGATACGCAGTATTTT. Encoded protein: CASSEWLAGSTDTQYF. This chain links TRBV25-1 with TRBJ2-3, with 9 bases lining up with TRBD2. This CDR3 contains 16 residues. Per the germline V gene, CDR1 is MGHDK and CDR2 is SYGVNS. Trimming took 1 base from V and 0 from J; bases not matched to a gene: 2.

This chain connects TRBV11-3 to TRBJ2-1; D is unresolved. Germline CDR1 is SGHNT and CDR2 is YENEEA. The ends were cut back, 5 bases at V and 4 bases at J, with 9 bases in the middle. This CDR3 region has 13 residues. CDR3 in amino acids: CASSADIYNEQFF. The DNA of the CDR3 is TGTGCCAGCAGCGCAGACATATACAATGAGCAGTTCTTC.

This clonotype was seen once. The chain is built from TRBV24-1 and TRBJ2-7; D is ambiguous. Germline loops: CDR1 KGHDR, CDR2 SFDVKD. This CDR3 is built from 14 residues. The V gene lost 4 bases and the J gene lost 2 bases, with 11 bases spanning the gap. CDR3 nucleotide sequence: TGTGCCACCAGTGACCTCCAATTGCCCTACGAGCAGTACTTC. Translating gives CATSDLQLPYEQYF.

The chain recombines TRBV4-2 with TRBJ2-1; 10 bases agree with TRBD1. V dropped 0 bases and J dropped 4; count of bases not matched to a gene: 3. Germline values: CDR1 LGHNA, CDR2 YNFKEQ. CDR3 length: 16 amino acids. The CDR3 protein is CASSQDGTGAYNEQFF. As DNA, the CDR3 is TGTGCCAGCAGCCAAGATGGGACAGGGGCGTACAATGAGCAGTTCTTC.

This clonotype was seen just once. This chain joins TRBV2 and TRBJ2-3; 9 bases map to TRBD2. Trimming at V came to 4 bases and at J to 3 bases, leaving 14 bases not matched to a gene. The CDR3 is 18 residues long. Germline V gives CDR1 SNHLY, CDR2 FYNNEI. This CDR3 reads CASSVVLAGAHGTDTQYF. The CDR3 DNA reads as TGTGCCAGCAGTGTAGTGTTAGCGGGGGCCCACGGGACAGATACGCAGTATTTT.

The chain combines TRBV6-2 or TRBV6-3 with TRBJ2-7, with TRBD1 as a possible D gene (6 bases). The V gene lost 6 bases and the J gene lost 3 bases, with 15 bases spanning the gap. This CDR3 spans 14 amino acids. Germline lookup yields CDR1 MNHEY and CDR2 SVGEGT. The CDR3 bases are TGTGCCAGCAGCCTACAGGGTCAGTACTACGAGCAGTACTTC. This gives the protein CASSLQGQYYEQYF.

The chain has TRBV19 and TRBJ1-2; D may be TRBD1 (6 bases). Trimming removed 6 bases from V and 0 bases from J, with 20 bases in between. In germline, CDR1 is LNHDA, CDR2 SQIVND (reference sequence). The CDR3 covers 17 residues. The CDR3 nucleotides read TGTGCCAGTAGCATGAATGTGCTGGGGGACACTAACTATGGCTACACCTTC. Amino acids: CASSMNVLGDTNYGYTF.

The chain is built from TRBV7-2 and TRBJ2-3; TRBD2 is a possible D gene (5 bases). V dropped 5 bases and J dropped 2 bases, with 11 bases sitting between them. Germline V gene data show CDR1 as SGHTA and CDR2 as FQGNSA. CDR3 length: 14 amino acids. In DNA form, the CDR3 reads TGTACCAGCAGCAAATCCGGGAACACAGATACGCAGTATTTT. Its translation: CTSSKSGNTDTQYF.

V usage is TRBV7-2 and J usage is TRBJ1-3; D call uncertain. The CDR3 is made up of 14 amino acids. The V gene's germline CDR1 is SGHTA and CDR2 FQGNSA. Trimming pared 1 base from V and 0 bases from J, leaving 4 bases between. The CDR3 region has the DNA TGTGCCAGCAGCTTAGATTTCTCTGGAAACACCATATATTTT. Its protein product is CASSLDFSGNTIYF. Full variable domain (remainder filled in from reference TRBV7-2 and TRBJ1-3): GAGVSQSPSNKVTEKGKDVELRCDPISGHTALYWYRQSLGQGLEFLIYFQGNSAPDKSGLPSDRFSAERTGGSVSTLTIQRTQQEDSAVYLCASSLDFSGNTIYFGEGSWLTVV.

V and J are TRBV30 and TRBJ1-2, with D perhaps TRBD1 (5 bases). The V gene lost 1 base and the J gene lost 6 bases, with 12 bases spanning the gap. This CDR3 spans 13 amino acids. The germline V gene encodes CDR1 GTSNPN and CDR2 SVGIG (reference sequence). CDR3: CAWSAGGEDGYTF. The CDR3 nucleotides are TGTGCCTGGAGTGCAGGAGGGGAAGATGGCTACACCTTC.

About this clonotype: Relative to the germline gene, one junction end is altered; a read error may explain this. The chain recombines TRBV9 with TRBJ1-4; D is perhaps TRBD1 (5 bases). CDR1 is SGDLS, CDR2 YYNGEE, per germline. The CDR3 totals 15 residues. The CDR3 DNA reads TGTGCCGGCAGCGTAGGGGCAGGATATAATGAAAAACTGTTTTTT. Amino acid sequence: CAGSVGAGYNEKLFF.

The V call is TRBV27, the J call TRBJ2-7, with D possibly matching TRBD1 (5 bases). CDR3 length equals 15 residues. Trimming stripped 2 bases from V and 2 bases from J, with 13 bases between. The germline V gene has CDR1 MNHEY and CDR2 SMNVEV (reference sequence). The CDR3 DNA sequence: TGTGCCAGCAGTTTAATTCCGACGGACACCTACGAGCAGTACTTC. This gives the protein CASSLIPTDTYEQYF.

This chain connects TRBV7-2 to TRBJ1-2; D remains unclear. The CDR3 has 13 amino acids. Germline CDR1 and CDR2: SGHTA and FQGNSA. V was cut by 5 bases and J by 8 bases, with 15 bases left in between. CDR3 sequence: CASSPIESRGYTF. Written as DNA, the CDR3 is TGTGCCAGCAGCCCAATAGAGTCTAGGGGCTACACCTTC. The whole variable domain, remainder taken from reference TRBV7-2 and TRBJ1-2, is GAGVSQSPSNKVTEKGKDVELRCDPISGHTALYWYRQSLGQGLEFLIYFQGNSAPDKSGLPSDRFSAERTGGSVSTLTIQRTQQEDSAVYLCASSPIESRGYTFGSGTRLTVV.

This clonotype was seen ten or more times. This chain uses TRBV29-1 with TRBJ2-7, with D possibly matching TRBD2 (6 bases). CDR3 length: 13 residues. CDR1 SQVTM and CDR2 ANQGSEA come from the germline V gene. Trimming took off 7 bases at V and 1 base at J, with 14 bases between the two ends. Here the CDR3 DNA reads TGCAGCGCAACGGCCGGGGGATCCTACGAGCAGTACTTC. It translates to CSATAGGSYEQYF.

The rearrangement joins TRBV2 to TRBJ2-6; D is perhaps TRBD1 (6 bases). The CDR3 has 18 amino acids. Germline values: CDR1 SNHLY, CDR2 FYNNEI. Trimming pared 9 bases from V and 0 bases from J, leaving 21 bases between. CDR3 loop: CARLTRDKKHSGANVLTF. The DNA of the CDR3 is TGTGCCAGACTAACTAGGGACAAGAAACACTCTGGGGCCAACGTCCTGACTTTC.

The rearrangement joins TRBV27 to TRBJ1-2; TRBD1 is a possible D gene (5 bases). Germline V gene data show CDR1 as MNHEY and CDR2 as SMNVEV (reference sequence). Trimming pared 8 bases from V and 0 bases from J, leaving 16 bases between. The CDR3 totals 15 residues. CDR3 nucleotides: TGTGCCAGCCTCGATCTGAGGGGCGCTAACTATGGCTACACCTTC. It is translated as CASLDLRGANYGYTF.

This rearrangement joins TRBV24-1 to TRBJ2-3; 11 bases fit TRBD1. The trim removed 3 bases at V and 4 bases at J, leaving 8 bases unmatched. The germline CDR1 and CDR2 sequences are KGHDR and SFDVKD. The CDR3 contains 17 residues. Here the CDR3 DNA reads TGTGCCACCAGTGATCCTGGGGGGACAGGGGGACCAGATACGCAGTATTTT. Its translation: CATSDPGGTGGPDTQYF.

The CDR3 sequence is CASSALDRQFNEQYF. The DNA for the CDR3 is TGTGCCAGCAGCGCCTTAGACAGGCAATTTAACGAGCAGTACTTC. The chain is built from TRBV9 and TRBJ2-5; TRBD1 might be the D (6 bases). The J call is uncertain, as TRBJ2-7 better fits the DNA end. This CDR3 region has 15 residues. Germline CDR1 SGDLS, CDR2 YYNGEE.